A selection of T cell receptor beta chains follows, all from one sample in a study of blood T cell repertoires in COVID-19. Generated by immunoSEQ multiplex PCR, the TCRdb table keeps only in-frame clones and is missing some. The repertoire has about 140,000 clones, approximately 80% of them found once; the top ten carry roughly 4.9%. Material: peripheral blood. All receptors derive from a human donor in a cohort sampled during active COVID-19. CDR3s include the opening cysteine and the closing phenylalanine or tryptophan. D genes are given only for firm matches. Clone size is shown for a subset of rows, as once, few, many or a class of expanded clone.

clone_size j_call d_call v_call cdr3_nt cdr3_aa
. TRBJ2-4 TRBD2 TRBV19 TGTGCCAGTAGTATCGACGGGAGGAGCAACATTCAGTACTTC CASSIDGRSNIQYF
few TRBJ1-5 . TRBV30 TGTGCCTGGAGTGCCTCCGCCTCTTTCGGGACAAATAGCAATCAGCCCCAGCATTTT CAWSASASFGTNSNQPQHF
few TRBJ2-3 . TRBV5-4 TGTGCCTCACAGGGCCCTTACACAGATACGCAGTATTTT CASQGPYTDTQYF
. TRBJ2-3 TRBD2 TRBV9 TGTGCCAGCAGCGTAGGGGTAGCGGGGGGGCCAGCGGATACGCAGTATTTT CASSVGVAGGPADTQYF
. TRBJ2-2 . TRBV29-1 TGCAGCGTTGGCAGGTGGAACACCGGGGAGCTGTTTTTT CSVGRWNTGELFF
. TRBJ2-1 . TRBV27 TGTGCCAGCAGTTTAGGGGGGTCCCGGTCCTACAATGAGCAGTTCTTC CASSLGGSRSYNEQFF
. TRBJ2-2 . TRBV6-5 TGTGCCAGCAGCACGGGTTGGTCCTTCGGGGAGCTGTTTTTT CASSTGWSFGELFF
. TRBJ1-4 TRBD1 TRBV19 TGTGCCAGTAGGACAGGGGCGGCAACTAATGAAAAACTGTTTTTT CASRTGAATNEKLFF
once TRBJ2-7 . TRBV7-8 TGTGCCAGCAGCGCAGACAGAAACTACGAGCAGTACTTC CASSADRNYEQYF
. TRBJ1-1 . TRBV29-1 TGCAGCGTTGCGCGGCAGGGAATGAACACTGAAGCTTTCTTT CSVARQGMNTEAFF
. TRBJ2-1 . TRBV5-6 TGTGCCAGCAGCTCTCCGGGACACAGCTACAATGAGCAGTTCTTC CASSSPGHSYNEQFF
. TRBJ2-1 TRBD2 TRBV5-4 TGTGCCAGCAGCTTGGATTCCAGCGGGGGGGCCGGGCAGTTCTTC CASSLDSSGGAGQFF
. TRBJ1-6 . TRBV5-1 TGCGCCAGCAGCTTAGGCCACCAGGCTAACTCCTATAATTCACCCCTCCACTTT CASSLGHQANSYNSPLHF
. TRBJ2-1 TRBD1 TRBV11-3 TGTGCCAGCAGCTTAGTGACAGGGGGCGGGAATGAGCAGTTCTTC CASSLVTGGGNEQFF
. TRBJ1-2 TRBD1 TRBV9 TGTGCCAGCAGCGCCTCCGGGACAGGGATAGGCTACACCTTC CASSASGTGIGYTF
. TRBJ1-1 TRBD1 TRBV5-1 TGCGCCAGCAGCCCCACAGGGGGCAAGAACACTGAAGCTTTCTTT CASSPTGGKNTEAFF
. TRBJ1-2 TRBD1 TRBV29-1 TGCAGCGTTGAAGATGGGACAGGGAGAAGGGCTAACTATGGCTACACCTTC CSVEDGTGRRANYGYTF
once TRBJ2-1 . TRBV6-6 TGTGCCAGCAGTTACTCCATAGCGGACTACTACAATGAGCAGTTCTTC CASSYSIADYYNEQFF
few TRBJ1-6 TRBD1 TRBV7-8 TGTGCCAGCAGCCTAGGAGGGACAGGGACTAATTCACCCCTCCACTTT CASSLGGTGTNSPLHF
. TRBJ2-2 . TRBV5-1 TGCGCCAGCAGCTTCTCCGGGGAGCTGTTTTTT CASSFSGELFF
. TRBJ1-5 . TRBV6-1 TGTGCCAGCAGTGACAGAAATCAGCCCCAGCATTTT CASSDRNQPQHF
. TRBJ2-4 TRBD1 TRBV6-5 TGTGCCAGCAGTTACTCGAGGGACAGCTTAAACATTCAGTACTTC CASSYSRDSLNIQYF
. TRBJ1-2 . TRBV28 TGTGCCAGCAGTTCCTATGTTAACTATGGCTACACCTTC CASSSYVNYGYTF
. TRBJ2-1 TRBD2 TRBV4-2 TGTGCCAGCAGCCAAGAGGGGACTAGCGGGAGGGCGCGGGAGCAGTTCTTC CASSQEGTSGRAREQFF
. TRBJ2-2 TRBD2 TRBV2 TGTGCCAGCAGTGAATTAGGGACTAGCGGGATGGGCGGGGAGCTGTTTTTT CASSELGTSGMGGELFF
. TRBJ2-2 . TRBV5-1 TGCGCCAGCAGCTCGCCTGAGCGGGCGGTCGGGGAGCTGTTTTTT CASSSPERAVGELFF
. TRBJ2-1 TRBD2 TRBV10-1 TGCGCCAGTTCCGCGGGAGGGTCCTACAATGAGCAGTTCTTC CASSAGGSYNEQFF
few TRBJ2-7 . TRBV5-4 TGTGCCAGCAGCTTGTTTGAGTACGGCGAGCAGTACTTC CASSLFEYGEQYF
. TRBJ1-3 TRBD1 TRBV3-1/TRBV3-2 TGTGCCAGCAGTCCGACAGGGGGCTCTGGAAACACCATATATTTT CASSPTGGSGNTIYF
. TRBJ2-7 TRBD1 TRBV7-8 TGTGCCAGCAGCCGGGCGGGGGGACAGGGGATCGACGAGCAGTACTTC CASSRAGGQGIDEQYF
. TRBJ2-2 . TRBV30 TGTGCCTTGGGAACAGGAAGTGGCAAGCTGTTTTTT CALGTGSGKLFF
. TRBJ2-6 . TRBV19 TGTGCCAGTAGTATGGACAGTTTCTCTGGGGCCAACGTCCTGACTTTC CASSMDSFSGANVLTF
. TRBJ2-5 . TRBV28 TGTGCCAGCAGTTTGGCTCAAATAGAGACCCAGTACTTC CASSLAQIETQYF
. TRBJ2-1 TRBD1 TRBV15 TGTGCCACCAGCATATACAGGGGGTTAAGGAATGAGCAGTTCTTC CATSIYRGLRNEQFF
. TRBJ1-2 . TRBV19 TGTGCCAGTAGTATCGGAGGGGATGGGTATGGCTACACCTTC CASSIGGDGYGYTF